This T cell receptor beta chain was recorded in a study of T cell responses to AZD1222 COVID-19 vaccine. General observations from the study: Baseline testing showed seropositivity in only six AZD1222 recipients. A mostly white British donor set with more females was recruited, and clonal diversity was possibly underestimated. The reported proportion of spike-specific TCRs targeting unmutated variant regions was nearly half.

Clones were sequenced by immunoSEQ multiplex PCR, and TCRdb holds only the in-frame ones, with some missing. The table lists some 40,000 clones, 88% of them singletons. Note on this clone: Its target is unknown.

The CDR3 is 18 amino acids. The sequenced sample was peripheral blood, obtained 28 days after the second dose of the MenACWY control vaccine. This chain joins TRBV21-1 and TRBJ2-3; TRBD1, the table's D call, lacks a check against the DNA. TRBV21-1 is shown as a pseudogene. This sequence was found in an adult who received the MenACWY meningococcal vaccine as a control. The CDR3 here is CASSHGPKGQPAADTQYF. In nucleotides, the CDR3 is TGTGCCAGCAGCCATGGGCCCAAGGGACAGCCGGCGGCAGATACGCAGTATTTT.